A single sample gave rise to the 20 T cell receptor beta chains below, sequenced in a study of identical twins. One entry per CDR3 protein results from TCRdb running MiXCR on the 5' RACE reads. The sample comprises hundreds of thousands of distinct CDR3 sequences, 8% to 9% of which are singletons, and roughly 0.9% rests with the top ten. These data also featured in a second study, about yellow fever vaccine responses in identical twins.

The sequenced material came from PBMCs. These receptors all stem from a woman aged 18-30 years in good health.

V and J are TRBV29-1 and TRBJ2-5; 14 bases match TRBD2. Germline V gives CDR1 SQVTM, CDR2 ANQGSEA. V shed 8 bases and J 5 bases; nucleotides not matched to a gene: 22. The length of the CDR3 is 19 residues. CDR3 nucleotides: TGCAGCACCCCTCGGTCTTCAGGCGGGACTAGCGGGAGTGTGGAGACCCAGTACTTC. This sequence encodes CSTPRSSGGTSGSVETQYF.

V usage is TRBV28 and J usage is TRBJ2-7; D remains ambiguous. Trimming removed 5 bases at V and 2 bases at J, with 16 bases between. This CDR3 region has 15 residues. CDR1 and CDR2 (germline): MDHEN, SYDVKM. The CDR3 region is CASSRSPQKTYEQYF. The CDR3 bases are TGTGCCAGCAGTCGGAGCCCCCAGAAAACCTACGAGCAGTACTTC.

J is TRBJ2-1 and V is TRBV28; 10 bases agree with TRBD2. This CDR3 spans 15 amino acids. V gave up 8 bases and J gave up 4 bases; unmatched junction bases: 8. CDR1 is MDHEN and CDR2 is SYDVKM in the germline V gene. CDR3 protein: CASLASGGAYNEQFF. CDR3 DNA: TGTGCCAGCCTTGCTAGCGGGGGAGCGTACAATGAGCAGTTCTTC.

J is TRBJ2-5 and V is TRBV5-1; 7 bases align to TRBD1. This CDR3 comprises 12 residues. Trimming cost V 4 bases and J 5 bases; bases outside gene matches: 2. Germline values: CDR1 SGHRS, CDR2 YFSETQ. CDR3 bases: TGCGCCAGCAGCACGGACAGGGAGACCCAGTACTTC. Translation gives CASSTDRETQYF.

J is TRBJ1-5 and V is TRBV19; D perhaps matches TRBD1 (5 bases). Trimming stripped 5 bases from V and 5 bases from J, with 19 bases between. From germline, CDR1 is LNHDA and CDR2 SQIVND (reference sequence). The CDR3 spans 16 residues. DNA of the CDR3: TGTGCCAGTAGTCACGGCCTAGGGGTTGTCGATCAGCCCCAGCATTTT. Translating it yields CASSHGLGVVDQPQHF.

The sample holds many counts of this clonotype. J is TRBJ1-2 and V is TRBV7-9; 10 bases fit TRBD1. Germline CDR1 reads SEHNR; CDR2 reads FQNEAQ (reference sequence). CDR3 size: 16 residues. V dropped 3 bases and J dropped 4; count of bases not matched to a gene: 8. For the CDR3, the DNA is TGTGCCAGCAGCTTTTCCGACCGGGACAGGGGCTATGGCTACACCTTC. As protein: CASSFSDRDRGYGYTF.

This clonotype came up many times. The chain links TRBV20-1 to TRBJ2-3; maybe TRBD1 (6 bases). V gave up 6 bases and J gave up 0 bases, with 13 bases separating them. Looked up from germline, CDR1 is DFQATT and CDR2 is SNEGSKA (reference sequence). The CDR3 contains 14 residues. The CDR3, as DNA: TGCAGTGCCCAAAAGGACAGAAGCACAGATACGCAGTATTTT. It encodes CSAQKDRSTDTQYF.

This clonotype was detected only a few times. V usage is TRBV6-1 and J usage is TRBJ2-7; 8 nucleotides align to TRBD1. The V gene end was trimmed by 8 bases and the J gene end by 6 bases; junction bases not matched to a gene: 6. The CDR3 length is 12 residues. Germline V lookup: CDR1 MNHNS, CDR2 SASEGT. In DNA form, the CDR3 reads TGTGCCAGCGATCGACAGGGGAGCGAGCAGTACTTC. It codes for CASDRQGSEQYF.

The chain employs TRBV7-9 and TRBJ1-4; the D gene is possibly TRBD1 (5 bases). The germline V gene encodes CDR1 SEHNR and CDR2 FQNEAQ (reference sequence). The CDR3 covers 15 residues. V gave up 5 bases and J gave up 11 bases, with 21 bases separating them. For the CDR3, the DNA is TGTGCCAGCAGCCCTCGACAGTCGATCGGGGCGAAACTGTTTTTT. It is translated as CASSPRQSIGAKLFF.

In this sample, this clonotype turned up a few times. The chain recombines TRBV25-1 with TRBJ2-3; D gene unclear. CDR3 length: 13 residues. V was cut by 4 bases and J by 4 bases, with 9 bases left in between. Germline CDR1 and CDR2: MGHDK and SYGVNS. CDR3 coding DNA: TGTGCCAGCAGTGTCAGCCCGTCAGATACGCAGTATTTT. Encoded protein: CASSVSPSDTQYF.

The count of this clonotype is one. The V call is TRBV6-2 or TRBV6-3, the J call TRBJ2-5; no clear D. Germline V CDR1 and CDR2: MNHEY, SVGEGT. The CDR3 runs to 13 residues. Trimming left V 6 bases short and J 5 bases short, with 13 bases between. CDR3 coding DNA: TGTGCCAGCAGCCACGGTCCCGCGGAGACCCAGTACTTC. This sequence encodes CASSHGPAETQYF.

This clonotype was recorded a few times. The chain recombines TRBV4-3 with TRBJ2-3, with 13 bases aligning to TRBD2. The CDR3 extends over 17 amino acids. Germline V gene sequence: CDR1 LGHNA, CDR2 YSLEER. J was trimmed by 2 bases and V by 0 bases; bases with no gene match: 2. CDR3 sequence reads: CASSQDGLAGATDTQYF. In nucleotides, the CDR3 is TGCGCCAGCAGCCAAGATGGACTAGCGGGAGCCACAGATACGCAGTATTTT.

V is TRBV19 and J is TRBJ1-4, with 10 bases lining up with TRBD1. Germline V gene sequence: CDR1 LNHDA, CDR2 SQIVND (reference sequence). V was pared by 4 bases and J by 4 bases, with 6 bases of the junction left unmatched. The CDR3 extends over 16 amino acids. The CDR3 DNA reads as TGTGCCAGTAGTAAACCCCGGGACAGGGGTAATGAAAAACTGTTTTTT. Residues: CASSKPRDRGNEKLFF. Complete variable domain (other parts from reference TRBV19 and TRBJ1-4): DGGITQSPKYLFRKEGQNVTLSCEQNLNHDAMYWYRQDPGQGLRLIYYSQIVNDFQKGDIAEGYSVSREKKESFPLTVTSAQKNPTAFYLCASSKPRDRGNEKLFFGSGTQLSVL.

This clonotype was detected ten times or more. The chain joins TRBV11-3 to TRBJ2-1; tentative D call: TRBD2 (7 bases). Trimming shortened V by 3 bases and J by 8 bases, and 20 bases separated the two germline ends. The V gene's germline CDR1 is SGHNT and CDR2 YENEEA. This CDR3 region has 16 residues. CDR3 protein: CASSLSRTATSDEQFF. In DNA, the CDR3 is TGTGCCAGCAGCTTGAGTAGGACAGCCACTAGCGATGAGCAGTTCTTC.

This clonotype was seen only a few times. The chain recombines TRBV2 with TRBJ2-5; D is unclear. This CDR3 has 13 residues. Germline V lookup: CDR1 SNHLY, CDR2 FYNNEI. The V end lost 7 bases, the J end lost 1 base, and 10 bases lay between the germline ends. CDR3 bases: TGTGCCAGCACCCAAGGTGGCCAAGAGACCCAGTACTTC. This codes for CASTQGGQETQYF. Drawing the rest from reference TRBV2 and TRBJ2-5, the complete variable domain is EPEVTQTPSHQVTQMGQEVILRCVPISNHLYFYWYRQILGQKVEFLVSFYNNEISEKSEIFDDQFSVERPDGSNFTLKIRSTKLEDSAMYFCASTQGGQETQYFGPGTRLLVL.

This clonotype was counted between two and nine times. The CDR3 protein is CSARDYGTRRSYEQYF. In DNA form, the CDR3 reads TGCAGTGCTAGAGATTACGGGACTAGAAGGTCCTACGAGCAGTACTTC. The V gene is TRBV20-1, the J gene TRBJ2-7, with 8 bases fitting TRBD2. V was clipped by 0 bases and J by 1 base; unmatched bases: 8. The germline CDR1 and CDR2 sequences are DFQATT and SNEGSKA (reference sequence). CDR3 length: 16 amino acids.

The chain joins TRBV12-3 or TRBV12-4 to TRBJ2-7; 7 positions match TRBD2. V dropped 11 bases and J dropped 2; count of bases not matched to a gene: 21. This CDR3 has 17 residues. For the CDR3, the DNA is TGTGCCTTCAGTTTAGGGAGAAGAGGGGAGGGGCCCTACGAGCAGTACTTC. Amino acids: CAFSLGRRGEGPYEQYF.

This clonotype was seen a handful of times. V usage is TRBV4-2 and J usage is TRBJ1-2, with TRBD1 matching over 7 bases. V lost 1 base and J lost 2; bases outside the gene matches: 1. The CDR3 extends over 14 amino acids. Germline values: CDR1 LGHNA, CDR2 YNFKEQ. The CDR3 protein is CASSQATGNYGYTF. CDR3 nucleotide sequence: TGTGCCAGCAGCCAAGCGACAGGGAACTATGGCTACACCTTC.

This clonotype was seen at least ten times. The genes are TRBV9 and TRBJ2-1; D gene unclear. The CDR3 spans 16 residues. Trimming stripped 4 bases from V and 4 bases from J, with 18 bases between. Germline CDR1 and CDR2: SGDLS and YYNGEE. CDR3 nucleotides: TGTGCCAGCAGCACACTCCCTCGCTCCGGGTACAATGAGCAGTTCTTC. This translates into CASSTLPRSGYNEQFF.

This chain links TRBV18 with TRBJ2-7, with D hard to call. V gave up 0 bases and J gave up 3 bases, with 15 bases separating them. The CDR3 totals 16 residues. The V gene's germline CDR1 is KGHSH and CDR2 LQKENI. The CDR3 reads CASSPPQALGRYEQYF. The CDR3 DNA is TGTGCCAGCTCACCACCGCAGGCGCTCGGACGCTACGAGCAGTACTTC.